This T cell receptor (beta chain) was retrieved from a study of T cells in Graves' hyperthyroidism and ophthalmopathy. As for the study in general: The blood sample was taken at first diagnosis, before treatment began.

Diagnosing involved the use of clinical symptoms, serum thyroxine and TRAb, thyroid ultrasound and orbital computed tomography. The PBMCs were sourced from fresh peripheral blood (more than 9 ml). The CDR3 is 15 residues long. Germline-derived CDR1 and CDR2 are MNHEY and SMNVEV (reference sequence). Trimming at V came to 2 bases and at J to 3 bases, leaving 3 bases not matched to a gene. Study-wide results and caveats: Among clonotypes expanded in thyroid above 0.001, most were also found in blood.

This clonotype was seen many times. Antigen: not known. RNA transcripts gave rise to amplified TCR beta CDR3 regions. The TCR CDR3 first-round RT-PCR relied on the HTBI primer set. One entry per CDR3 protein results from TCRdb running MiXCR on the multiplex PCR reads. The data show 650,000 to 750,000 distinct CDR3 sequences, with around 15% seen just once and roughly 10% held by the top ten. This chain links TRBV27 with TRBJ2-3, with TRBD2 identical over 9 bases. The clonotype was recovered from a woman aged 18-29 years with Graves' hyperthyroidism. Sequencing input: blood. CDR3 sequence: CASSLLAGMTDTQYF. CDR3 nucleotides: TGTGCCAGCAGTTTACTAGCGGGGATGACAGATACGCAGTATTTT.